Below are 30 T cell receptor beta chains sequenced from a single sample in a study of beta chain features in type 1 diabetes. The isolated RNA, all of it, was reverse transcribed, so expressed TCRB transcripts were what got sequenced. The method was immunoSEQ multiplex PCR; TCRdb's version includes in-frame clones alone and lacks a portion of them. The sample includes 350,000 to 450,000 clones, over 11% of them seen just once. The source material was naive CD4+ T cells from blood. The receptor set was obtained from a young man in good health.

This clone was observed at least ten times. The chain carries TRBV30 and TRBJ2-7; 12 nucleotides align to TRBD1. Trimming removed 2 bases from V and 6 bases from J; junction bases left unmatched: 5. Germline CDR1 and CDR2: GTSNPN and SVGIG (reference sequence). The CDR3 is 14 amino acids. DNA for the CDR3: TGTGCCTGGAGTTTCGGGACAGGGGGCCGCGAGCAGTACGTC. Its protein product is CAWSFGTGGREQYV.

The CDR3 is CAIVGGRLETYEQYV. The CDR3 region has the DNA TGTGCCATCGTTGGAGGACGCCTCGAGACCTACGAGCAGTACGTC. This rearrangement joins TRBV10-3 to TRBJ2-7, with TRBD2 as a possible D gene (5 bases). This CDR3 comprises 15 residues. Deletions cut 8 bases from V and 2 bases from J, with 19 bases between. The V gene's germline CDR1 is ENHRY and CDR2 SYGVKD.

This chain connects TRBV11-2 to TRBJ2-5; D is perhaps TRBD1 (5 bases). The CDR3 is 16 amino acids. CDR1 SGHAT and CDR2 FQNNGV come from the germline V gene. V was cut by 0 bases and J by 5 bases, with 16 bases left in between. CDR3 residues: CASSLDQNRFGETQYF. Written as DNA, the CDR3 is TGTGCCAGCAGCTTAGATCAGAACAGGTTCGGGGAGACCCAGTACTTC. The full variable domain, in which reference TRBV11-2 and TRBJ2-5 provide the parts outside the CDR3, is EAGVAQSPRYKIIEKRQSVAFWCNPISGHATLYWYQQILGQGPKLLIQFQNNGVVDDSQLPKDRFSAERLKGVDSTLKIQPAKLEDSAVYLCASSLDQNRFGETQYFGPGTRLLVL.

This clone was counted a few times. The V call is TRBV11-2, the J call TRBJ2-2; D is possibly TRBD2 (5 bases). V lost 6 bases, J lost 7 bases, and 18 bases lay in between. CDR1 and CDR2 from the germline V gene are SGHAT and FQNNGV. The CDR3 is 15 amino acids. The chain's CDR3 is CASSPQPRTGGELFF. DNA of the CDR3: TGTGCCAGCAGTCCCCAGCCCCGGACTGGCGGGGAGCTGTTTTTT.

This clone was counted a single time. V gene TRBV4-3 combines with J gene TRBJ2-3; 9 nucleotides align to TRBD2. Germline CDR1 is LGHNA and CDR2 is YSLEER. CDR3 length equals 16 residues. V trimming: 1 base; J trimming: 0 bases; junction bases outside the gene matches: 2. The CDR3 sequence is CASSQVSGGSTDTQYF. CDR3 nucleotide sequence: TGCGCCAGCAGCCAAGTTAGCGGGGGCAGCACAGATACGCAGTATTTT.

This clone has more than one count but fewer than ten. The chain uses TRBV11-2 and TRBJ2-6; D gene unclear. Germline CDR1 and CDR2: SGHAT and FQNNGV. V lost 5 bases and J lost 0, with 8 bases in between. The CDR3 is made up of 15 amino acids. CDR3 sequence (DNA): TGTGCCAGCAGCCAAGAACCCTCTGGGGCCAACGTCCTGACTTTC. Its translation: CASSQEPSGANVLTF. The full variable domain, completed using reference TRBV11-2 and TRBJ2-6, is EAGVAQSPRYKIIEKRQSVAFWCNPISGHATLYWYQQILGQGPKLLIQFQNNGVVDDSQLPKDRFSAERLKGVDSTLKIQPAKLEDSAVYLCASSQEPSGANVLTFGAGSRLTVL.

This clone was observed a handful of times. The rearrangement joins TRBV7-2 to TRBJ2-7; tentatively, D is TRBD2 (5 bases). Germline CDR1 and CDR2: SGHTA and FQGNSA. V lost 2 bases and J 0 bases, leaving 14 bases between the germline ends. CDR3 size: 16 residues. The CDR3 spells CASSLRGSVSSYEQYF. DNA for the CDR3: TGTGCCAGCAGCTTACGGGGTAGCGTAAGCTCCTACGAGCAGTACTTC.

The sample holds a few counts of this clone. The chain is built from TRBV19 and TRBJ2-5; D remains ambiguous. Per germline, CDR1 LNHDA and CDR2 SQIVND (reference sequence). Trimming took 11 bases from V and 5 from J, leaving 9 bases between them. The CDR3 has 10 residues. CDR3: CASVDETQYF. The CDR3 DNA reads TGTGCCTCAGTTGACGAGACCCAGTACTTC.

The chain carries TRBV10-3 and TRBJ2-2; D unresolved. The length of the CDR3 is 13 residues. Germline V gene lookup returns CDR1 ENHRY and CDR2 SYGVKD. Trimming removed 4 bases from V and 3 bases from J, with 6 bases in between. The CDR3 is CAISGRYTGELFF. The DNA of the CDR3 is TGTGCCATCAGTGGCAGATACACCGGGGAGCTGTTTTTT.

V is TRBV19 and J is TRBJ2-7, with D possibly TRBD1 on 7 matching bases. The V end lost 3 bases, the J end lost 2 bases, and 11 bases lay between the germline ends. The V gene's germline CDR1 is LNHDA and CDR2 SQIVND (reference sequence). The CDR3 runs to 14 residues. The CDR3 reads CASSIAGGTYEQYF. The CDR3 nucleotides read TGTGCCAGTAGTATTGCAGGGGGGACCTACGAGCAGTACTTC.

The rearrangement joins TRBV2 to TRBJ2-3; 9 bases align to TRBD2. Germline V gives CDR1 SNHLY, CDR2 FYNNEI. V gave up 8 bases and J gave up 2 bases; unmatched junction bases: 8. The CDR3 extends over 15 amino acids. CDR3 region: CASRALAGITDTQYF. The CDR3 coding sequence is TGTGCCAGCCGGGCTCTAGCGGGGATCACAGATACGCAGTATTTT.

V and J are TRBV4-1 and TRBJ2-3; 10 nucleotides line up with TRBD2. There are 16 residues in the CDR3. V gave up 4 bases and J gave up 3 bases; unmatched junction bases: 7. The germline gives CDR1 MGHRA, CDR2 YSYEKL. The CDR3 coding sequence is TGCGCCAGCAGCCCCGGACTAGCGGACCTAACAGATACGCAGTATTTT. Its translation is CASSPGLADLTDTQYF.

The chain has TRBV14 and TRBJ2-7; D may be TRBD1 or TRBD2 (5 bases each). Trimming cost V 4 bases and J 6 bases, with 19 bases left between them. The CDR3 contains 15 residues. Germline CDR1 is SGHDN and CDR2 is FVKESK. CDR3 in amino acids: CASSRLDRDPGEQYF. CDR3 nucleotide sequence: TGTGCCAGCAGCCGACTCGACCGGGACCCGGGCGAGCAGTACTTC. Drawing the rest from reference TRBV14 and TRBJ2-7, the complete variable domain is EAGVTQFPSHSVIEKGQTVTLRCDPISGHDNLYWYRRVMGKEIKFLLHFVKESKQDESGMPNNRFLAERTGGTYSTLKVQPAELEDSGVYFCASSRLDRDPGEQYFGPGTRLTVT.

This clone was detected a few times. CDR3 nucleotide sequence: TGTGCCAGCTCGGCTAGCGGGGGAAAAAATGAGCAGTTCTTC. Its protein is CASSASGGKNEQFF. The chain combines TRBV18 with TRBJ2-1; 10 positions match TRBD2. V shed 6 bases and J 7 bases; nucleotides not matched to a gene: 6. Germline V gives CDR1 KGHSH, CDR2 LQKENI. The CDR3 is 14 residues long.

The table lists this clone with a few counts. CDR3 nucleotides: TGCGCCAGCAGCCAAGTCCAAGCAGGGGGCTTGCAGACCCAGTACTTC. The encoded protein is CASSQVQAGGLQTQYF. The chain employs TRBV4-3 and TRBJ2-5, with TRBD1 matching over 8 bases. The CDR3 has 16 residues. V was clipped by 1 base and J by 6 bases; unmatched bases: 10. Germline CDR1 and CDR2: LGHNA and YSLEER.

The chain is built from TRBV7-2 and TRBJ2-7; D perhaps matches TRBD2 (5 bases). The V and J ends lost 1 base and 4 bases respectively, with 11 bases between them. The CDR3 is 14 amino acids. CDR1 is SGHTA and CDR2 is FQGNSA in the germline V gene. CDR3 in amino acids: CASSLVGGTYEQYV. The DNA of the CDR3 is TGTGCCAGCAGCTTAGTTGGAGGTACGTACGAGCAGTACGTC.

The genes are TRBV6-5 and TRBJ1-2, with a weak D call TRBD1 (5 bases). The length of the CDR3 is 15 residues. CDR1 is MNHEY, CDR2 SVGAGI, per germline. V was clipped by 0 bases and J by 4 bases, with 12 bases between them. DNA for the CDR3: TGTGCCAGCAGTTACTCGGGGACTTCGGGCTATGGCTACACCTTC. This translates into CASSYSGTSGYGYTF.

This clone has a handful of counts. This rearrangement joins TRBV29-1 to TRBJ1-1; TRBD1 might be the D (5 bases). CDR1 SQVTM and CDR2 ANQGSEA come from the germline V gene. This CDR3 has 11 residues. The V end was cut by 6 bases, the J end by 6 bases, with 11 bases between. In DNA form, the CDR3 reads TGCAGCGTGGGCAGGGTCTCTGAAGCTTTCTTT. Protein product: CSVGRVSEAFF.

This clone was seen ten or more times. Here the CDR3 reads CASSSQGVTQYF. DNA of the CDR3: TGTGCCAGCAGTTCTCAGGGAGTTACGCAGTATTTT. The rearrangement uses TRBV28 and TRBJ2-3; D could derive from TRBD1 or TRBD2 (5 bases each). The CDR3 has 12 amino acids. V gave up 4 bases and J gave up 8 bases, with 10 bases separating them. CDR1 and CDR2 (germline): MDHEN, SYDVKM. Full variable domain (missing parts from reference TRBV28 and TRBJ2-3): DVKVTQSSRYLVKRTGEKVFLECVQDMDHENMFWYRQDPGLGLRLIYFSYDVKMKEKGDIPEGYSVSREKKERFSLILESASTNQTSMYLCASSSQGVTQYFGPGTRLTVL.

The rearrangement uses TRBV7-3 and TRBJ2-2; TRBD2 might be the D (6 bases). The CDR3 runs 14 residues. Trimming removed 4 bases from V and 8 bases from J, with 14 bases in between. The germline V gene has CDR1 SGHTA and CDR2 FQGTGA. CDR3 coding DNA: TGTGCCAGCAGCTCCTCCCTGGGGGGAGGGGAGCTGTTTTTT. Translation: CASSSSLGGGELFF.

V gene TRBV30 combines with J gene TRBJ1-2; D possibly corresponds to TRBD1 (5 bases). CDR1 is GTSNPN and CDR2 is SVGIG in the germline V gene (reference sequence). The CDR3 covers 14 residues. The V end lost 0 bases, the J end lost 8 bases, and 16 bases lay between the germline ends. The CDR3 bases are TGTGCCTGGAGTGTACATGGGGCAGGTAGCGGCTACACCTTC. Protein sequence: CAWSVHGAGSGYTF.

This clone has more than one count but fewer than ten. This sequence joins TRBV29-1 and TRBJ2-1, with D perhaps TRBD1 (6 bases). The CDR3 contains 13 residues. The V end lost 8 bases, the J end lost 4 bases, and 15 bases lay between the germline ends. The V gene's germline CDR1 is SQVTM and CDR2 ANQGSEA. The CDR3 sequence: CSFEGEGYNEQFF. The CDR3 DNA reads TGCAGCTTCGAGGGGGAAGGGTACAATGAGCAGTTCTTC.

This rearrangement joins TRBV12-5 to TRBJ2-1; D unclear. Trimming left V 2 bases short and J 7 bases short, with 15 bases between. Germline CDR1 reads LGHNT; CDR2 reads FRNRAP. The CDR3 runs 15 residues. This CDR3 reads CASGLIVSSRNEQFF. The CDR3 DNA is TGTGCTAGTGGTTTGATCGTGAGTAGCAGAAATGAGCAGTTCTTC.

The V and J genes are TRBV5-1 and TRBJ1-4, with TRBD1 as a possible D gene (6 bases). The CDR3 is 12 residues long. The germline V and J ends were trimmed by 3 bases and 13 bases, with 13 bases remaining between them. Looked up from germline, CDR1 is SGHRS and CDR2 is YFSETQ. The CDR3 nucleotides read TGCGCCAGCAGCTCAACAGGGAAACGACTGTTTTTT. The encoded protein is CASSSTGKRLFF.

This clone was counted between two and nine times. The CDR3 loop is CASSGGHSSSNEQFF. CDR3 sequence (DNA): TGTGCCAGTAGTGGAGGACATTCAAGCAGCAATGAGCAGTTCTTC. J is TRBJ2-1 and V is TRBV19; D may correspond to TRBD1 or TRBD2 (5 bases each). Trimming left V 5 bases short and J 6 bases short, with 17 bases between. Germline V gives CDR1 LNHDA, CDR2 SQIVND (reference sequence). CDR3 length: 15 residues.

The chain carries TRBV6-5 and TRBJ2-5; D not resolved. Germline V gene data show CDR1 as MNHEY and CDR2 as SVGAGI. The V and J ends lost 4 bases and 1 base respectively, with 10 bases between them. CDR3 length: 14 amino acids. The CDR3 DNA follows: TGTGCCAGCAGTTCCCCTGGGTCCCAAGAGACCCAGTACTTC. It codes for CASSSPGSQETQYF.

The chain uses TRBV5-4 and TRBJ1-4, with 7 nucleotides matching TRBD1. Germline V lookup: CDR1 SGHNT, CDR2 YYREEE (reference sequence). This CDR3 comprises 14 residues. Trimming cost V 4 bases and J 8 bases; bases outside gene matches: 8. The CDR3 protein is CASSHTGEGEKLFF. CDR3 bases: TGTGCCAGCAGCCATACAGGGGAGGGGGAAAAACTGTTTTTT.

The V gene is TRBV10-3, the J gene TRBJ2-1, with TRBD2 matching 13 bases. The trim removed 6 bases at V and 8 bases at J, leaving 1 base unmatched. The CDR3 runs to 13 residues. The germline gives CDR1 ENHRY, CDR2 SYGVKD. The CDR3 nucleotides are TGTGCCATCAGGGGACTAGCGGGGTATGAGCAGTTCTTC. Encoded protein: CAIRGLAGYEQFF.

The table lists this clone with a few counts. The chain links TRBV4-3 to TRBJ2-3; the D gene could be TRBD1 or TRBD2 (5 bases each). V was pared by 3 bases and J by 1 base, with 8 bases between. The CDR3 has 14 residues. Germline V CDR1 and CDR2: LGHNA, YSLEER. The CDR3: CASSQGTRTDTQYF. The CDR3 bases are TGCGCCAGCAGCCAGGGGACCCGCACAGATACGCAGTATTTT.

The chain uses TRBV10-3 and TRBJ2-7; tentatively, D is TRBD2 (5 bases). V was shortened by 2 bases and J by 7 bases, with 12 bases between the two germline ends. The CDR3 runs 13 residues. The germline V gene encodes CDR1 ENHRY and CDR2 SYGVKD. CDR3 in DNA: TGTGCCATCAGTGAGGCCGCCGGGGTGGAGCAGTACTTC. This encodes CAISEAAGVEQYF.